The 13 T cell receptor beta chains below were found in one sample sequenced in a study of T cells in Graves' hyperthyroidism and ophthalmopathy. What was amplified from RNA transcripts were TCR beta CDR3 regions. The study used the HTBI primer set for a first-round RT-PCR of the TCR CDR3. TCRdb re-analysed the multiplex PCR reads in MiXCR, keeping a single row per CDR3 protein. The sample holds under 400,000 distinct CDR3 sequences, 13% seen once. Material: blood. The receptors derive from a woman between 18 and 30 years old with Graves' hyperthyroidism.

In its sample, this clonotype was seen a few times. In nucleotides, the CDR3 is TGTGCCAGCAGTTATACTCGGGCTAACAATGAGCAGTTCTTC. It translates to CASSYTRANNEQFF. The V gene is TRBV6-2 or TRBV6-3, the J gene TRBJ2-1; D call uncertain. Trimming pared 3 bases from V and 5 bases from J, leaving 11 bases between. The CDR3 is made up of 14 amino acids. Looked up from germline, CDR1 is MNHEY and CDR2 is SVGEGT.

This clonotype appeared many times. The chain couples TRBV4-1 to TRBJ2-5; D possibly uses TRBD1 or TRBD2 (5 bases each). The CDR3 sequence is 13 residues long. Trimming took off 6 bases at V and 7 bases at J, with 15 bases between the two ends. Germline V gives CDR1 MGHRA, CDR2 YSYEKL. The CDR3 sequence is CASRPGTERTQYF. CDR3 nucleotide sequence: TGCGCCAGCAGGCCCGGGACCGAAAGGACCCAGTACTTC.

This clonotype was counted many times. The V and J genes are TRBV19 and TRBJ1-1, with a weak D call TRBD1 (5 bases). The CDR3 contains 13 residues. The V end lost 8 bases, the J end lost 8 bases, and 18 bases lay between the germline ends. Germline CDR1 is LNHDA and CDR2 is SQIVND (reference sequence). The CDR3 DNA reads TGTGCCAGTTACGAATACTCGACAGCCGAAGCTTTCTTT. Its protein is CASYEYSTAEAFF.

The chain recombines TRBV6-2 or TRBV6-3 with TRBJ1-1, with D possibly being TRBD1 (6 bases). The germline gives CDR1 MNHEY, CDR2 SVGEGT. The CDR3 sequence is 14 residues long. V was pared by 6 bases and J by 8 bases, with 19 bases between. CDR3 loop: CASSYRPQGREAFF. CDR3 nucleotide sequence: TGTGCCAGCAGCTATAGACCGCAGGGGAGAGAAGCTTTCTTT.

This clonotype was counted at least ten times. The chain couples TRBV9 to TRBJ2-5; 8 nucleotides align to TRBD2. Germline CDR1 SGDLS, CDR2 YYNGEE. The trim removed 1 base at V and 3 bases at J, leaving 11 bases unmatched. This CDR3 has 17 residues. Here the CDR3 reads CASSVRGGGIIEETQYF. CDR3 nucleotides: TGTGCCAGCAGCGTACGGGGGGGGGGGATAATCGAAGAGACCCAGTACTTC.

This clonotype was seen many times. This chain links TRBV28 with TRBJ1-2, with a possible D match to TRBD1 (6 bases). The V end was cut by 7 bases, the J end by 4 bases, with 13 bases between. CDR1 is MDHEN, CDR2 SYDVKM, per germline. The CDR3 runs 13 residues. CDR3 bases: TGTGCCAGCATTGGACAGTCGGGCTATGGCTACACCTTC. This translates into CASIGQSGYGYTF.

At least ten counts were recorded for this clonotype. V gene TRBV28 combines with J gene TRBJ2-5; D perhaps matches TRBD2 (5 bases). The germline CDR1 and CDR2 sequences are MDHEN and SYDVKM. CDR3 size: 15 residues. V lost 5 bases and J lost 0, with 13 bases in between. The CDR3 DNA reads as TGTGCCAGCAGTCCCGAGGGTAGCTACCAAGAGACCCAGTACTTC. Amino acid sequence: CASSPEGSYQETQYF.

This clonotype was recorded at least ten times. This chain joins TRBV19 and TRBJ1-1; 10 bases agree with TRBD1. J lost 5 bases, V lost 5 bases, and 11 bases had no gene match. The CDR3 spans 16 residues. Germline-derived CDR1 and CDR2 are LNHDA and SQIVND (reference sequence). The CDR3 here is CASSPDRGPTGTEAFF. The CDR3, as DNA: TGTGCCAGTAGTCCCGACAGGGGGCCTACGGGGACTGAAGCTTTCTTT.

The chain employs TRBV7-6 and TRBJ1-1; tentatively, D is TRBD1 (5 bases). Germline V gives CDR1 SGHVS, CDR2 FNYEAQ. The CDR3 extends over 15 amino acids. Trimming took 2 bases from V and 4 from J, leaving 14 bases between them. CDR3 in amino acids: CASSLSEGFGTEAFF. The CDR3, as DNA: TGTGCCAGCAGCTTATCGGAGGGGTTCGGCACTGAAGCTTTCTTT.

The table lists this clonotype with many counts. This rearrangement joins TRBV12-3 or TRBV12-4 to TRBJ1-4; D remains unclear. The CDR3 sequence is 12 residues long. V was clipped by 7 bases and J by 3 bases, with 6 bases between them. CDR3 residues: CASTLSNEKLFF. For the CDR3, the DNA is TGTGCCAGCACCCTTTCTAATGAAAAACTGTTTTTT.

At least ten counts were recorded for this clonotype. The V gene is TRBV24-1, the J gene TRBJ1-5; 7 bases agree with TRBD1. This CDR3 has 15 residues. With 9 bases clipped from V and 0 bases from J, the junction kept 7 bases outside the gene matches. Germline CDR1 reads KGHDR; CDR2 reads SFDVKD. The CDR3 loop reads CATGPGQTSNQPQHF. The CDR3 DNA sequence: TGTGCCACCGGGCCGGGACAGACTAGCAATCAGCCCCAGCATTTT.

This clonotype has a count of ten or more. The chain carries TRBV7-3 and TRBJ2-3; TRBD1 or TRBD2 may be the D gene (6 bases each). The ends were cut back, 2 bases at V and 4 bases at J, with 16 bases in the middle. The CDR3 is 16 residues long. Germline CDR1 SGHTA, CDR2 FQGTGA. Here the CDR3 reads CASSLGSGAFADTQYF. CDR3 coding DNA: TGTGCCAGCAGCTTAGGCTCGGGGGCGTTCGCAGATACGCAGTATTTT.

This clonotype was counted between two and nine times. This may arise from a read error, as a much more abundant clone is one base away. CDR3 protein: CSASSRETQYF. The CDR3 nucleotides are TGCAGTGCTAGTTCGCGGGAGACCCAGTACTTC. The V call is TRBV20-1, the J call TRBJ2-5; D is unresolved. The CDR3 covers 11 residues. Germline loops: CDR1 DFQATT, CDR2 SNEGSKA (reference sequence). The V end was cut by 3 bases, the J end by 5 bases, with 7 bases between.